The 22 T cell receptor beta chains below come from one sample, sequenced in a study of beta chain features in type 1 diabetes. The whole isolated RNA underwent reverse transcription, so sequencing captured expressed TCRB transcripts. Measured with immunoSEQ multiplex PCR; TCRdb has only the in-frame clones, and not every one. The repertoire holds 200,000 to 250,000 clones, with 9.6% as singletons. The source material was naive CD4+ T cells from blood. The source of these receptors is a woman aged 18-35 years in good health.

The chain combines TRBV12-5 with TRBJ1-3, with D perhaps TRBD1 (5 bases). Trimming took off 5 bases at V and 0 bases at J, with 14 bases between the two ends. The CDR3 loop spans 16 amino acids. Per germline, CDR1 LGHNT and CDR2 FRNRAP. CDR3 sequence (DNA): TGTGCTAGTGGTCCCCGAGACAGAGACTCTGGAAACACCATATATTTT. This codes for CASGPRDRDSGNTIYF.

In this sample, this clone turned up a few times. J is TRBJ2-7 and V is TRBV5-4; a weak D match, TRBD1 (8 bases). Trimming removed 4 bases from V and 0 bases from J, with 17 bases in between. Germline CDR1 reads SGHNT; CDR2 reads YYREEE (reference sequence). The CDR3 loop spans 16 amino acids. CDR3 DNA: TGTGCCAGCAGCCGGGGGGCAGGGGGCAACTCCTACGAGCAGTACTTC. This encodes CASSRGAGGNSYEQYF.

This clone was seen repeatedly, ten times or more. The rearrangement links TRBV10-3 to TRBJ2-7, with 9 nucleotides matching TRBD1. Trimming removed 10 bases from V and 1 base from J; junction bases left unmatched: 11. Germline assignment: CDR1 ENHRY and CDR2 SYGVKD. The CDR3 contains 15 residues. DNA of the CDR3: TGTGCCACCCGTGGACAGGGGAAGGGATCCTACGAGCAGTACTTC. Its translation: CATRGQGKGSYEQYF.

This clone was seen a handful of times. This sequence joins TRBV6-6 and TRBJ2-5; TRBD2 matches at 10 bases. The CDR3 has 14 residues. CDR1 is MNHNY, CDR2 SVGAGI, per germline (reference sequence). The J segment lost 6 bases and the V segment lost 6 bases, leaving 7 bases of the junction unmatched. The DNA for the CDR3 is TGTGCCAGCAGCTCAGGACTAGCGGTAAAGACCCAGTACTTC. It yields the protein CASSSGLAVKTQYF.

This clone was seen more than once but under ten times. This sequence joins TRBV5-4 and TRBJ2-1, with TRBD2 identical over 10 bases. This CDR3 contains 15 residues. V lost 0 bases to trimming and J lost 5 bases; unmatched junction nucleotides: 2. Germline CDR1 SGHNT, CDR2 YYREEE (reference sequence). CDR3 coding DNA: TGTGCCAGCAGCTTGGTAGCGGGAGGAGACAATGAGCAGTTCTTC. Translating it yields CASSLVAGGDNEQFF.

This clone came up a few times. V is TRBV27 and J is TRBJ2-7; D is perhaps TRBD1 (6 bases). The V end was cut by 2 bases, the J end by 7 bases, with 12 bases between. Germline V gene sequence: CDR1 MNHEY, CDR2 SMNVEV (reference sequence). The length of the CDR3 is 13 residues. CDR3 in amino acids: CASSLAGQGEQYF. DNA for the CDR3: TGTGCCAGCAGTTTAGCAGGGCAGGGGGAGCAGTACTTC.

The chain uses TRBV30 and TRBJ2-7; 9 positions match TRBD1. The CDR3 covers 15 residues. V was pared by 1 base and J by 3 bases, with 7 bases of the junction left unmatched. Germline V gives CDR1 GTSNPN, CDR2 SVGIG (reference sequence). The CDR3, as DNA: TGTGCCTGGAGTGCCCACAGGGGACAGGGCTACGAGCAGTACTTC. It codes for CAWSAHRGQGYEQYF.

The chain has TRBV2 and TRBJ2-1, with D possibly matching TRBD2 (6 bases). The CDR3 sequence is 15 residues long. The germline V gene has CDR1 SNHLY and CDR2 FYNNEI. V lost 3 bases and J 2 bases, leaving 11 bases between the germline ends. CDR3 sequence reads: CASSDGGVAYNEQFF. The CDR3 nucleotides read TGTGCCAGCAGTGATGGCGGGGTCGCCTACAATGAGCAGTTCTTC.

The rearrangement joins TRBV5-4 to TRBJ1-2, with 8 positions matching TRBD1. The CDR3 spans 13 residues. J was trimmed by 6 bases and V by 4 bases; bases with no gene match: 5. The V gene's germline CDR1 is SGHNT and CDR2 YYREEE (reference sequence). The CDR3: CASSRTGYDGYTF. CDR3 DNA: TGTGCCAGCAGCCGGACAGGGTACGATGGCTACACCTTC.

This clone occurred a few times. The V gene is TRBV9, the J gene TRBJ2-7, with TRBD2 as a possible D gene (6 bases). There are 15 residues in the CDR3. Germline values: CDR1 SGDLS, CDR2 YYNGEE. V was clipped by 0 bases and J by 0 bases, with 10 bases between them. The CDR3 DNA reads as TGTGCCAGCAGCGTAGAGAGCGGGTCCTCCTACGAGCAGTACTTC. This codes for CASSVESGSSYEQYF.

The gene calls are TRBV2 and TRBJ2-7; the match to TRBD1 covers 8 bases. CDR1 is SNHLY and CDR2 is FYNNEI in the germline V gene. The CDR3 has 16 residues. V lost 6 bases and J lost 0; bases outside the gene matches: 10. The CDR3 sequence is CASRRDRLLPSYEQYF. The CDR3 region has the DNA TGTGCCAGCAGGCGGGACAGGTTATTGCCCTCCTACGAGCAGTACTTC.

The V gene is TRBV19, the J gene TRBJ1-4; D is possibly TRBD1 (5 bases). V gave up 6 bases and J gave up 4 bases, with 12 bases separating them. Germline V gives CDR1 LNHDA, CDR2 SQIVND (reference sequence). CDR3 length: 14 amino acids. In DNA form, the CDR3 reads TGTGCCAGTAGAAGGCGACAGCTTAATGAAAAACTGTTTTTT. Protein sequence: CASRRRQLNEKLFF.

The chain links TRBV6-5 to TRBJ2-1; 8 nucleotides line up with TRBD2. The CDR3 length is 15 residues. Germline assignment: CDR1 MNHEY and CDR2 SVGAGI. The trim removed 5 bases at V and 5 bases at J, leaving 8 bases unmatched. CDR3 residues: CASSTRLAPNNEQFF. CDR3 sequence (DNA): TGTGCCAGCAGTACCCGACTAGCGCCTAACAATGAGCAGTTCTTC.

This clone has ten or more counts. This chain joins TRBV30 and TRBJ2-1, with TRBD2 matching over 10 bases. The CDR3 sequence is 13 residues long. Germline V CDR1 and CDR2: GTSNPN, SVGIG (reference sequence). The V gene end was trimmed by 0 bases and the J gene end by 8 bases; junction bases not matched to a gene: 1. DNA of the CDR3: TGTGCCTGGAGTGTCCTAGCGGGAGATGAGCAGTTCTTC. This codes for CAWSVLAGDEQFF.

This clone has a handful of counts. One junction end disagrees with the germline gene, perhaps due to a read error. The V gene is TRBV7-9, the J gene TRBJ2-3; 9 bases are shared with TRBD2. Looked up from germline, CDR1 is SEHNR and CDR2 is FQNEAQ (reference sequence). The CDR3 is 15 residues long. The CDR3 spells CATSPLAGSTDTQYF. The CDR3 DNA reads as TGTGCCACCAGCCCACTAGCGGGTAGCACAGATACGCAGTATTTT.

This clone appeared a few times. The chain links TRBV19 to TRBJ2-1; D uncertain. Germline CDR1 is LNHDA and CDR2 is SQIVND (reference sequence). V lost 4 bases and J 0 bases, leaving 7 bases between the germline ends. This CDR3 is 14 amino acids long. The CDR3 nucleotides read TGTGCCAGTAGTAAGCGAAACTCCTACAATGAGCAGTTCTTC. It codes for CASSKRNSYNEQFF.

This chain links TRBV6-1 with TRBJ2-1, with a tentative D call TRBD2 (7 bases). This CDR3 contains 19 residues. Germline loops: CDR1 MNHNS, CDR2 SASEGT. V lost 2 bases and J 4 bases, leaving 24 bases between the germline ends. The CDR3 region has the DNA TGTGCCAGCAGTGAACCGCGCCTAGCGGAGAAGGGGGTTTACAATGAGCAGTTCTTC. Residues: CASSEPRLAEKGVYNEQFF.

In its sample, this clone was seen a few times. V gene TRBV27 combines with J gene TRBJ2-3, with D hard to call. V was pared by 5 bases and J by 1 base, with 13 bases between. The CDR3 is made up of 15 amino acids. CDR1 and CDR2 (germline): MNHEY, SMNVEV (reference sequence). CDR3 DNA: TGTGCCAGCAGTCCGATAGACGCGGGCACAGATACGCAGTATTTT. It yields the protein CASSPIDAGTDTQYF.

This clone has more than one count but fewer than ten. This rearrangement joins TRBV7-8 to TRBJ2-7; 7 bases fit TRBD1. This CDR3 comprises 15 residues. CDR1 and CDR2 from the germline V gene are SGHVS and FQNEAQ. J lost 2 bases, V lost 4 bases, and 8 bases had no gene match. CDR3: CASSYRQGLPYEQYF. CDR3 coding DNA: TGTGCCAGCAGCTATAGACAGGGTCTTCCCTACGAGCAGTACTTC.

This clone was counted at least ten times. This sequence joins TRBV9 and TRBJ2-2; D perhaps matches TRBD2 (5 bases). CDR1 is SGDLS, CDR2 YYNGEE, per germline. The CDR3 has 14 residues. The V gene lost 3 bases and the J gene lost 4 bases, with 10 bases spanning the gap. The CDR3 here is CASSGTLITGELFF. Written as DNA, the CDR3 is TGTGCCAGCAGCGGGACTCTAATCACCGGGGAGCTGTTTTTT.

The CDR3 bases are TGTGCCAGCAGCCCGGGGACAGCGGAAGCTTTCTTT. Amino acid sequence: CASSPGTAEAFF. The rearrangement uses TRBV28 and TRBJ1-1; 7 bases align to TRBD1. This CDR3 has 12 amino acids. V shed 6 bases and J 8 bases; nucleotides not matched to a gene: 6. Germline V gene sequence: CDR1 MDHEN, CDR2 SYDVKM.

The sample holds a few counts of this clone. The chain employs TRBV25-1 and TRBJ2-1; D gene ambiguous. The V end was cut by 3 bases, the J end by 3 bases, with 6 bases between. Germline CDR1 and CDR2: MGHDK and SYGVNS. The CDR3 is 13 amino acids. CDR3 protein: CASSESSYNEQFF. The CDR3 nucleotides read TGTGCCAGCAGTGAGTCCAGCTACAATGAGCAGTTCTTC. Combining the CDR3 with reference TRBV25-1 and TRBJ2-1 gives the whole variable domain EADIYQTPRYLVIGTGKKITLECSQTMGHDKMYWYQQDPGMELHLIHYSYGVNSTEKGDLSSESTVSRIRTEHFPLTLESARPSHTSQYLCASSESSYNEQFFGPGTRLTVL.